This T cell receptor beta chain was recorded in a study of cytomegalovirus exposure and HLA in healthy donors. The PCR employed 60 Vbeta primers together with 13 Jbeta primers. Libraries were prepared by immunoSEQ multiplex PCR; TCRdb keeps only in-frame clonotypes and omits some of them. The sample yields under 200,000 clones, about four fifths seen once. V lost 5 bases and J lost 2; bases outside the gene matches: 3. This CDR3 region has 13 residues. CDR1 and CDR2 from the germline V gene are GTSNPN and SVGIG (reference sequence). Regarding this clone: What it binds is not known.

Points from the study as a whole: Analyzed later, association rates of TCRs varied across HLA loci, with DRB1 most and HLA-C fewest.

The chain joins TRBV30 to TRBJ2-3, with TRBD1 matching 8 bases. Sequenced: PBMCs. This sequence originates from a man aged 40-49 years in good health and CMV-seropositive. The CDR3 bases are TGTGCCTGGGGGACAGGAAACACAGATACGCAGTATTTT. This sequence encodes CAWGTGNTDTQYF.